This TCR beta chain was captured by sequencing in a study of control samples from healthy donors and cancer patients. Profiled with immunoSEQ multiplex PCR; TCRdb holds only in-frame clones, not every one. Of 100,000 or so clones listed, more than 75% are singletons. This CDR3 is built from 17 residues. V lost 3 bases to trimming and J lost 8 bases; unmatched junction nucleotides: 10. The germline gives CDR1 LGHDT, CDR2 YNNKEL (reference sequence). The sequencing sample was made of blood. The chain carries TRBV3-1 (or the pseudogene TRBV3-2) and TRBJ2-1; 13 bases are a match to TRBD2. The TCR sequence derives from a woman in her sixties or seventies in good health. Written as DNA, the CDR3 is TGTGCCAGCAGCCATCGCGCCGGGACTAGCGGGATATATGAGCAGTTCTTC. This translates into CASSHRAGTSGIYEQFF.